A selection of T cell receptor beta chains follows, all from one sample in a study of CD8+ T cells in alopecia areata. The method was immunoSEQ multiplex PCR; TCRdb's version includes in-frame clones alone and lacks a portion of them. The sample yields approximately 200,000 clones, roughly 60% seen once. The material was CD4+ T cells sorted from blood, obtained at week 24, from a patient treated with tofacitinib. These receptors came from a human donor with alopecia areata. CDR3s leave out the opening cysteine and the closing phenylalanine or tryptophan.

v_gene | len | CDR3aa
TRBV29-1 | 13 | SVRPRDSSTDTQY
TRBV7-2 | 16 | ASSPQPGTGVMNTEAF
TRBV9 | 10 | ASSAENYGYT
TRBV28 | 14 | ASSQRGAGSNQPQH
TRBV29-1 | 12 | SGAGASYQETQY
TRBV7-2 | 14 | ASSPVVMPNTGELF
TRBV27 | 9 | ASSSSGEQY
TRBV7-2 | 12 | ASSVGTVYYGYT
TRBV6-6 | 10 | ASRQGTSEAF
TRBV29-1 | 12 | SVFGTDTNTEAF